In its sample, the clone carrying this TCR beta chain was seen many times. The V gene's germline CDR1 is MNHNS and CDR2 SASEGT. With 3 bases removed from V and 2 bases from J, the gap between germline ends came to 14 bases. The CDR3 is made up of 16 amino acids. TCR beta CDR3 sequences were amplified from RNA transcripts. HTBI primers were the set used in a first-round RT-PCR of the TCR CDR3. One entry per CDR3 protein, called by TCRdb with MiXCR from the multiplex PCR reads. In the table there are hundreds of thousands of distinct CDR3 sequences, over 15% of which are singletons. This specimen comes from a study of T cells in Graves' hyperthyroidism and ophthalmopathy.

This receptor was identified in a woman aged 18-35 years with Graves' hyperthyroidism. This chain uses TRBV6-1 with TRBJ1-5, with unresolved D. The sample consisted of blood. CDR3 sequence reads: CASSDFFGQGNQPQHF. The CDR3 DNA is TGTGCCAGCAGTGATTTTTTCGGTCAGGGCAATCAGCCCCAGCATTTT.